This T cell receptor (beta chain) stems from a study of blood T cell repertoires in COVID-19 (dated by TCRdb to about 2020). General notes on the study: Collaborator samples came from the United States, Italy and Spain and covered acute and convalescent phases of COVID-19. The prospective study material was composed of cDNA or gDNA derived from T cells, B-cell-depleted T cells, or PBMCs. The dataset comprised deeply sampled blood TCRbeta repertoires from subjects exposed to, actively infected with, or recovered from COVID-19. The repertoires were released in a freely available public database meant as a resource for research on the immune response to SARS-CoV-2. The samples were drawn from two sources: the first 160 participants of the ongoing ImmuneRACE study, and 1,000 to 1,500 subjects contributed by 6 global collaborators. The sample metadata nearly always contained a de-identified subject ID, COVID-19 status, age in years and sex. HLA class I and class II types, where available, came from metadata supplied by the sample provider rather than from assay-based typing.

V loses 0 bases, J loses 7 bases, and the germline ends lie 16 bases apart. From a lookup of the germline V gene, CDR1 and CDR2 are SGHRS and YFSETQ. The CDR3 covers 16 residues, taking in both the cysteine and the phenylalanine. The only DNA kept is the CDR3, 48 bases in frame from the first base. Whole blood was collected in K2EDTA tubes by collaborating institutions according to the institutions' own protocols. For TCRbeta analysis, collaborators shipped samples in one of three forms: frozen whole blood, isolated PBMCs, or DNA extracted from either of those sample types. Comment on this clone: The specificity of this receptor is unknown. No much larger clone is present one base from it, and per-base qualities are unavailable.

The research as a whole found: The amount of clinical and demographic metadata varied by source and participant and was provided uncurated.

TCRbeta CDR3 regions were amplified from genomic DNA using the immunoSEQ Assay, a bias-controlled multiplex PCR. From the authors' description of their analysis: The number of nucleated cells in each sample was estimated from the amplification of reference gene primers within the assay. To quantify the absolute abundance of each unique TCRbeta CDR3 rearrangement, sequence reads were collapsed and filtered. For each sample, productive Simpson clonality was calculated by taking the square root of Simpson's diversity index across productive rearrangements. Not all clones reach the TCRdb copy of this immuneACCESS table, which keeps in-frame sequences only. Checked studies attribute under half of the gap to unresolved V genes and leave the rest unexplained. D and trimming were read from the DNA, whereas the V and J calls and clone size are those reported in that table. The sample data list some 170,000 clones, and 70% to 90% of these were observed just once. About 0.95% of the sample rests with the top ten.

The chain joins TRBV5-1 to TRBJ1-4; tentative D gene TRBD1, with 6 bases matching. Source material: peripheral blood. This sequence was found in a man aged 40-49 years with acute or convalescent COVID-19. The DNA reads as follows: TGCGCCAGCAGCTTGGCCCTGGGGGGGCTGGGTGAAAAACTGTTTTTT. Translated, this gives CASSLALGGLGEKLFF.